This T cell receptor beta chain was retrieved from a study of blood T cell repertoires in COVID-19. This table comes from immunoSEQ multiplex PCR, and its TCRdb copy is limited to in-frame clones, with some not included. The data contain roughly 140,000 clones, 80% of them singletons. The CDR3 extends over 17 amino acids. V gave up 3 bases and J gave up 3 bases, with 18 bases separating them. The V gene's germline CDR1 is SGDLS and CDR2 YYNGEE. The chain carries TRBV9 and TRBJ1-4; perhaps TRBD1 as D (5 bases). The receptor's source is a man between 60 and 70 years old with active or convalescent COVID-19. Sequencing was performed on peripheral blood. The CDR3 DNA follows: TGTGCCAGCAGCGGGGGGGACTGGGAGTCGGCTAATGAAAAACTGTTTTTT. It yields the protein CASSGGDWESANEKLFF.